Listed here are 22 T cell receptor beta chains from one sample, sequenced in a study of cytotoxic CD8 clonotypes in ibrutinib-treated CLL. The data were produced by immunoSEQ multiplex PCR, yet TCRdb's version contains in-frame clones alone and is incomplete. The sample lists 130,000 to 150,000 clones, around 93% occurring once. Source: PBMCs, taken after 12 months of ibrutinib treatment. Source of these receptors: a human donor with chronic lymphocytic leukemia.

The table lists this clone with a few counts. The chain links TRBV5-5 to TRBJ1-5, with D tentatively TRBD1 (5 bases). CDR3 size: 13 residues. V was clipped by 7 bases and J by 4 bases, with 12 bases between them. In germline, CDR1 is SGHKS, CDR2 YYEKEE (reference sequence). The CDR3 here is CASGRAGNQPQHF. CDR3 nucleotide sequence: TGTGCCAGCGGCAGGGCTGGGAATCAGCCCCAGCATTTT.

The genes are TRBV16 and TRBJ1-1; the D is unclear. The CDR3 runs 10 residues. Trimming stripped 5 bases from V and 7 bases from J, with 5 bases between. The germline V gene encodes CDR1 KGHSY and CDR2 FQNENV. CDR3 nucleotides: TGTGCCAGCAGCACAGATGAAGCTTTCTTT. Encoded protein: CASSTDEAFF.

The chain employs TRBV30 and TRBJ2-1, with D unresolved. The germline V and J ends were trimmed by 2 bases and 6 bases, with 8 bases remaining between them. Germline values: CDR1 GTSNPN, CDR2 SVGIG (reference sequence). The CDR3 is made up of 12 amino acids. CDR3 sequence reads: CAWSTPPNEQFF. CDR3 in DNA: TGTGCCTGGAGTACCCCTCCCAATGAGCAGTTCTTC.

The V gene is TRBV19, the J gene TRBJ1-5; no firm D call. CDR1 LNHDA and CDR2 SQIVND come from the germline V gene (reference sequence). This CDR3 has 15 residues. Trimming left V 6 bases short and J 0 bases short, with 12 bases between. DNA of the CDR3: TGTGCCAGTAGGTCCAGTCCTTATAGCAATCAGCCCCAGCATTTT. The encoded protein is CASRSSPYSNQPQHF.

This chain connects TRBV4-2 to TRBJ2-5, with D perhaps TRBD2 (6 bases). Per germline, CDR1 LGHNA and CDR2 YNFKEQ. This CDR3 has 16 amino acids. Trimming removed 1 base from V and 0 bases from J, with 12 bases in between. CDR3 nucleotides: TGTGCCAGCAGCCAAGGGGTAGCGGAGTACCAAGAGACCCAGTACTTC. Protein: CASSQGVAEYQETQYF.

The CDR3 DNA reads as TGTGCCAGCAGTCCTGGGTTACAGGGGAAGTACGAGCAGTACTTC. Translated, it gives CASSPGLQGKYEQYF. V is TRBV28 and J is TRBJ2-7; 7 bases agree with TRBD1. The CDR3 has 15 residues. Looked up from germline, CDR1 is MDHEN and CDR2 is SYDVKM. With V trimmed by 5 bases and J by 4 bases, 11 bases remained unmatched.

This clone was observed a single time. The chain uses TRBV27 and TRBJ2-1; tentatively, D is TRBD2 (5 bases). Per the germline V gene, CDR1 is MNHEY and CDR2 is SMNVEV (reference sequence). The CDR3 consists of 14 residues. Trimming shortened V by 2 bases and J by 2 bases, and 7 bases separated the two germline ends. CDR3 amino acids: CASSLEGTYNEQFF. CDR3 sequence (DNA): TGTGCCAGCAGTTTAGAGGGAACCTACAATGAGCAGTTCTTC.

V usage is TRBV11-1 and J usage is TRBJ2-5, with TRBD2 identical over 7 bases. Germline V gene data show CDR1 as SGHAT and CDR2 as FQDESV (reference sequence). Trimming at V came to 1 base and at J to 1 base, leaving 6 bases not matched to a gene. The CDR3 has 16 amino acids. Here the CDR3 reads CASSLGPSGTQETQYF. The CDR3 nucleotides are TGTGCCAGCAGCTTAGGGCCTAGCGGTACCCAAGAGACCCAGTACTTC.

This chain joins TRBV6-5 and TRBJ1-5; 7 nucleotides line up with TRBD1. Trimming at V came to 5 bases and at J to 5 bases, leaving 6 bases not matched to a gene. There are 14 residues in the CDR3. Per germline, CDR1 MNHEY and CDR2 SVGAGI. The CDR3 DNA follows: TGTGCCAGCAGTCTCGACAGGGATTATCAGCCCCAGCATTTT. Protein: CASSLDRDYQPQHF.

The CDR3 loop reads CASYRVGVSTEAFF. As DNA, the CDR3 is TGTGCCAGCTACAGGGTCGGGGTAAGCACTGAAGCTTTCTTT. This sequence joins TRBV5-4 and TRBJ1-1; TRBD1 is a possible D gene (6 bases). CDR1 and CDR2 from the germline V gene are SGHNT and YYREEE (reference sequence). CDR3 size: 14 residues. V lost 7 bases, J lost 4 bases, and 17 bases lay in between.

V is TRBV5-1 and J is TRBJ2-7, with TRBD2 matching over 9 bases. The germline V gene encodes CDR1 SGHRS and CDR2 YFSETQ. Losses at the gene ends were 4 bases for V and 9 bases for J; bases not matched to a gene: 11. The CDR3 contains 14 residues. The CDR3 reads CASSDPSGILRQYF. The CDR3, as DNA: TGCGCCAGCAGCGATCCTAGCGGGATCCTTCGGCAGTACTTC.

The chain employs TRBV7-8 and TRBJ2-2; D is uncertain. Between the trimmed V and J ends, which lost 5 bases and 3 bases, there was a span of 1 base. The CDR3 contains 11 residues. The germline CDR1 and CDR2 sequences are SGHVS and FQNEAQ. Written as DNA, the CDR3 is TGTGCCAGCAGCGACACCGGGGAGCTGTTTTTT. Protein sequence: CASSDTGELFF.

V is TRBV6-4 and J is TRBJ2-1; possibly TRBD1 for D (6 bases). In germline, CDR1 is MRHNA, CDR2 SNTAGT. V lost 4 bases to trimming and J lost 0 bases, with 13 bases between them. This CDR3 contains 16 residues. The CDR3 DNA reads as TGTGCCAGCAGTGCCGAGCAGGGGAACTCCTACAATGAGCAGTTCTTC. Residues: CASSAEQGNSYNEQFF.

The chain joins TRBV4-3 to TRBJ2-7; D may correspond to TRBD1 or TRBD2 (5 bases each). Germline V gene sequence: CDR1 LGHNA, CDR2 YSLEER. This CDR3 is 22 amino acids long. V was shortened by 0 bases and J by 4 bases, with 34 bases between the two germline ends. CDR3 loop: CASSQELSGLGGRAPNRYEQYF. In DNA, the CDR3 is TGCGCCAGCAGCCAAGAATTGTCCGGGCTTGGGGGACGGGCACCCAATCGATACGAGCAGTACTTC.

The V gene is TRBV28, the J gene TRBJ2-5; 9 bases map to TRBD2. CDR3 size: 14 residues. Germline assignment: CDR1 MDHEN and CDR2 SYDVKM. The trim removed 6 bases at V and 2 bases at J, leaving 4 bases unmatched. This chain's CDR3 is CASRTSGRQETQYF. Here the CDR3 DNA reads TGTGCCAGCAGGACTAGCGGCCGGCAAGAGACCCAGTACTTC.

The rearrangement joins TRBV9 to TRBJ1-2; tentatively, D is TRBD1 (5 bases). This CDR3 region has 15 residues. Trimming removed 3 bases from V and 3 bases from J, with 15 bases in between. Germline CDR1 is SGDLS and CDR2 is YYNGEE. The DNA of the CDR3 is TGTGCCAGCAGCGACCCAGACAAGGGGTACTATGGCTACACCTTC. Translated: CASSDPDKGYYGYTF.

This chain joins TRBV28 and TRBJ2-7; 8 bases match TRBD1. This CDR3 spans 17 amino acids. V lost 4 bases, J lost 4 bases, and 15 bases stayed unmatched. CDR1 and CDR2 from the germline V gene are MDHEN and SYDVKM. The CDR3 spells CASSWLVGTGNAYEQYF. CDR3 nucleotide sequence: TGTGCCAGCAGTTGGTTAGTAGGGACAGGCAATGCTTACGAGCAGTACTTC.

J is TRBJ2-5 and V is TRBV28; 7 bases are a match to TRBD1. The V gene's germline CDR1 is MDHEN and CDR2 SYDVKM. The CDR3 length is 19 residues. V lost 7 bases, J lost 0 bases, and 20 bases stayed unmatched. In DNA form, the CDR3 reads TGTGCCAGCACACTCATTCCCCCTCGGGACAGCGACTACCAAGAGACCCAGTACTTC. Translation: CASTLIPPRDSDYQETQYF.

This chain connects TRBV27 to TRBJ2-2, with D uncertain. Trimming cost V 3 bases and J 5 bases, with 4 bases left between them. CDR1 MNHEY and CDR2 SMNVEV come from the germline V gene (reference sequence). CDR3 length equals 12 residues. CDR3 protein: CASSFSTGELFF. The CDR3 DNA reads TGTGCCAGCAGTTTTTCAACCGGGGAGCTGTTTTTT.

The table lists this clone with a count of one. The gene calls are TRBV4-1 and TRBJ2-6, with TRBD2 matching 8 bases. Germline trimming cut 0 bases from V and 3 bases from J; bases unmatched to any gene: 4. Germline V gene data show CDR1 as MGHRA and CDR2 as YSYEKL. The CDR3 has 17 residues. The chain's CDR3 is CASSQEGAGVGANVLTF. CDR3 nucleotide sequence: TGCGCCAGCAGCCAAGAGGGAGCGGGAGTTGGGGCCAACGTCCTGACTTTC.

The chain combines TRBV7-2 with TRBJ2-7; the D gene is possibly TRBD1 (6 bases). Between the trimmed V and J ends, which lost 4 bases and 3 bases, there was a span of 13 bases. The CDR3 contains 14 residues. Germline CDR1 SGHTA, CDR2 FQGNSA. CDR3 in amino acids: CASSSFPTGYEQYF. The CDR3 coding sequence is TGTGCCAGCAGCTCCTTCCCGACAGGCTACGAGCAGTACTTC.

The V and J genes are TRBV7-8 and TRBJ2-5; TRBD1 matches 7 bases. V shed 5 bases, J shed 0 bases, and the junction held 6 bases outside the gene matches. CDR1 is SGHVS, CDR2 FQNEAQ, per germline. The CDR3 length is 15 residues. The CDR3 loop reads CASSIPTGYQETQYF. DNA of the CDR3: TGTGCCAGCAGCATACCGACAGGGTACCAAGAGACCCAGTACTTC.